The 21 T cell receptor beta chains below all came from one sample that was sequenced in a study of shared clonotypes between healthy human individuals. This table comes from immunoSEQ multiplex PCR, and its TCRdb copy is limited to in-frame clones, with some not included. Of 650,000 to 750,000 clones in the sample, roughly 78% were seen once. Input material: memory CD4+ T cells sorted from blood. The sample's subset: CD45RA-negative fraction. These receptors were obtained from a woman aged 25-40 years in good health.

The gene calls are TRBV4-1 and TRBJ1-2, with D hard to call. In germline, CDR1 is MGHRA, CDR2 YSYEKL. This CDR3 comprises 13 residues. Trimming cost V 6 bases and J 4 bases, with 12 bases left between them. CDR3 amino acids: CASSGSARYGYTF. CDR3 nucleotide sequence: TGCGCCAGCAGTGGGTCCGCTCGCTATGGCTACACCTTC.

CDR3 protein: CASSPRTQRRGTDTQYF. DNA of the CDR3: TGTGCCAGCTCACCGAGGACCCAACGTCGTGGCACAGATACGCAGTATTTT. This chain joins TRBV18 and TRBJ2-3; no firm D call. There are 17 residues in the CDR3. V gave up 3 bases and J gave up 1 base, with 17 bases separating them. Looked up from germline, CDR1 is KGHSH and CDR2 is LQKENI.

This sequence joins TRBV9 and TRBJ2-7; possibly TRBD1 for D (5 bases). V lost 3 bases and J lost 3, with 13 bases in between. Per the germline V gene, CDR1 is SGDLS and CDR2 is YYNGEE. The CDR3 contains 14 residues. For the CDR3, the DNA is TGTGCCAGCAGCGCGGACCTTAGGGGCTACGAGCAGTACTTC. It encodes CASSADLRGYEQYF.

The chain links TRBV28 to TRBJ2-7; perhaps TRBD1 as D (7 bases). CDR3 length equals 15 residues. V was trimmed by 2 bases and J by 2 bases, leaving 13 bases between them. Germline V gene data show CDR1 as MDHEN and CDR2 as SYDVKM. Written as DNA, the CDR3 is TGTGCCAGCAGTTTACCTTCAGGGGGGACCTACGAGCAGTACTTC. It is translated as CASSLPSGGTYEQYF.

The chain combines TRBV28 with TRBJ1-2; maybe TRBD1 (5 bases). V dropped 8 bases and J dropped 6 bases, with 10 bases sitting between them. The CDR3 extends over 11 amino acids. In germline, CDR1 is MDHEN, CDR2 SYDVKM. The CDR3 here is CASWRGDGYTF. DNA of the CDR3: TGTGCCAGCTGGAGGGGTGATGGCTACACCTTC.

The J gene is TRBJ2-5, the V gene TRBV27; D may correspond to TRBD1 or TRBD2 (5 bases each). Between the trimmed V and J ends, which lost 0 bases and 5 bases, there was a span of 10 bases. The CDR3 runs to 14 residues. Germline CDR1 is MNHEY and CDR2 is SMNVEV (reference sequence). The CDR3 is CASSLSGRGETQYF. CDR3 sequence (DNA): TGTGCCAGCAGTTTATCGGGGCGCGGGGAGACCCAGTACTTC.

The CDR3 region has the DNA TGTGCCAGCAGTGTTTCTGCGGTTTCTCAGCCCCAGCATTTT. Translation: CASSVSAVSQPQHF. The chain links TRBV2 to TRBJ1-5; D gene unclear. Germline V CDR1 and CDR2: SNHLY, FYNNEI. Trimming left V 4 bases short and J 6 bases short, with 13 bases between. The CDR3 contains 14 residues.

The chain has TRBV5-4 and TRBJ2-1; 7 bases agree with TRBD2. The germline V gene encodes CDR1 SGHNT and CDR2 YYREEE (reference sequence). The CDR3 runs 14 residues. V was clipped by 6 bases and J by 3 bases; unmatched bases: 6. CDR3 in DNA: TGTGCCAGCACCCAGGCGGGGGTCTACAATGAGCAGTTCTTC. Translating it yields CASTQAGVYNEQFF.

Here the CDR3 reads CASSLPGHKEETQYF. The DNA for the CDR3 is TGCGCCAGCAGCTTACCGGGACACAAGGAGGAGACCCAGTACTTC. The gene calls are TRBV5-1 and TRBJ2-5; possibly TRBD1 for D (6 bases). The length of the CDR3 is 15 residues. Germline-derived CDR1 and CDR2 are SGHRS and YFSETQ. V gave up 2 bases and J gave up 5 bases, with 16 bases separating them.

The chain uses TRBV9 and TRBJ2-3; D may be TRBD1 or TRBD2 (5 bases each). The germline V and J ends were trimmed by 3 bases and 5 bases, with 16 bases remaining between them. The CDR3 sequence is 15 residues long. The V gene's germline CDR1 is SGDLS and CDR2 YYNGEE. CDR3 DNA: TGTGCCAGCAGCGCCTCCGGGACCGCCCTAGATACGCAGTATTTT. This codes for CASSASGTALDTQYF.

The rearrangement joins TRBV11-2 to TRBJ2-7; D might be TRBD1 or TRBD2, each matching 6 bases. Trimming took off 6 bases at V and 2 bases at J, with 26 bases between the two ends. The CDR3 covers 18 residues. The germline gives CDR1 SGHAT, CDR2 FQNNGV. The CDR3 sequence: CASRDGGGNKGGAYEQYF. The CDR3 DNA follows: TGTGCCAGCAGGGATGGAGGCGGGAACAAAGGGGGAGCCTACGAGCAGTACTTC.

This clone was found a few times. This chain links TRBV4-2 with TRBJ1-2; 12 positions match TRBD1. V lost 4 bases and J lost 8; bases outside the gene matches: 5. In germline, CDR1 is LGHNA, CDR2 YNFKEQ. The CDR3 is made up of 14 amino acids. CDR3 in amino acids: CASSPGQGAEGYTF. The CDR3 nucleotides are TGTGCCAGCAGCCCGGGACAGGGGGCGGAAGGCTACACCTTC.

The chain is built from TRBV28 and TRBJ2-2, with TRBD1 matching over 7 bases. CDR1 MDHEN and CDR2 SYDVKM come from the germline V gene. J was trimmed by 1 base and V by 6 bases; bases with no gene match: 5. The CDR3 contains 15 residues. The CDR3 region has the DNA TGTGCCAGCAGCCTGGACAGGCGGAACACCGGGGAGCTGTTTTTT. It specifies CASSLDRRNTGELFF.

This clone appeared a single time. The chain uses TRBV27 and TRBJ2-3, with unresolved D. Germline loops: CDR1 MNHEY, CDR2 SMNVEV (reference sequence). This CDR3 has 13 residues. Trimming stripped 3 bases from V and 4 bases from J, with 8 bases between. The CDR3: CASSFRAADTQYF. CDR3 bases: TGTGCCAGCAGTTTTAGGGCAGCAGATACGCAGTATTTT.

The chain is built from TRBV12-5 and TRBJ2-1; D might be TRBD2 (7 bases). The CDR3 is 21 residues long. The germline V and J ends were trimmed by 0 bases and 4 bases, with 28 bases remaining between them. Germline V gives CDR1 LGHNT, CDR2 FRNRAP. This CDR3 reads CASGLVVGGLAEPSSYNEQFF. CDR3 sequence (DNA): TGTGCTAGTGGTTTGGTTGTTGGGGGGCTAGCGGAGCCCTCTTCTTACAATGAGCAGTTCTTC. Full variable domain (outside the CDR3, taken from reference TRBV12-5 and TRBJ2-1): DARVTQTPRHKVTEMGQEVTMRCQPILGHNTVFWYRQTMMQGLELLAYFRNRAPLDDSGMPKDRFSAEMPDATLATLKIQPSEPRDSAVYFCASGLVVGGLAEPSSYNEQFFGPGTRLTVL.

The chain links TRBV11-2 to TRBJ2-7; TRBD2 matches 9 bases. The CDR3 covers 15 residues. Germline CDR1 and CDR2: SGHAT and FQNNGV. The V segment lost 5 bases and the J segment 2 bases; nucleotides outside the gene matches: 7. Written as DNA, the CDR3 is TGTGCCAGCAGCGGTGGGGCGGGAGGGCCCTACGAGCAGTACTTC. Amino acid sequence: CASSGGAGGPYEQYF. Supplemented by reference TRBV11-2 and TRBJ2-7, the full variable domain reads EAGVAQSPRYKIIEKRQSVAFWCNPISGHATLYWYQQILGQGPKLLIQFQNNGVVDDSQLPKDRFSAERLKGVDSTLKIQPAKLEDSAVYLCASSGGAGGPYEQYFGPGTRLTVT.

This rearrangement joins TRBV5-8 to TRBJ1-2; no clear D. Deletions cut 0 bases from V and 8 bases from J, with 8 bases between. Per germline, CDR1 SGHTS and CDR2 YDEGEE. The CDR3 spans 12 residues. CDR3 coding DNA: TGTGCCAGCAGCTTGGAAGCTGTGGGCTACACCTTC. Protein sequence: CASSLEAVGYTF.

The gene calls are TRBV4-1 and TRBJ2-2, with D possibly TRBD2 on 8 matching bases. Looked up from germline, CDR1 is MGHRA and CDR2 is YSYEKL. The CDR3 totals 18 residues. Trimming removed 3 bases at V and 6 bases at J, with 23 bases between. CDR3 sequence (DNA): TGCGCCAGCAGCCAGAGGGGGACTAGACAGGGCTTCGCCGGGGAGCTGTTTTTT. This encodes CASSQRGTRQGFAGELFF.

This rearrangement joins TRBV7-9 to TRBJ1-4, with unresolved D. Germline V gene sequence: CDR1 SEHNR, CDR2 FQNEAQ (reference sequence). The CDR3 has 14 residues. V was clipped by 5 bases and J by 4 bases, with 11 bases between them. Here the CDR3 DNA reads TGTGCCAGCAGCCAAGGACGGGATAATGAAAAACTGTTTTTT. This sequence encodes CASSQGRDNEKLFF.

The rearrangement joins TRBV28 to TRBJ2-7, with TRBD2 as a possible D gene (6 bases). Trimming took 6 bases from V and 4 from J, leaving 16 bases between them. Germline CDR1 and CDR2: MDHEN and SYDVKM. The CDR3 spans 14 residues. DNA of the CDR3: TGTGCCAGCAGGGGTGGGTGGAGGGTATACGAGCAGTACTTC. It codes for CASRGGWRVYEQYF.

This chain joins TRBV7-6 and TRBJ1-1; D gene unclear. This CDR3 comprises 13 residues. Trimming cost V 6 bases and J 1 base, with 9 bases left between them. The germline gives CDR1 SGHVS, CDR2 FNYEAQ. The CDR3 here is CASRPDGNTEAFF. CDR3 coding DNA: TGTGCCAGCAGGCCTGACGGGAACACTGAAGCTTTCTTT.